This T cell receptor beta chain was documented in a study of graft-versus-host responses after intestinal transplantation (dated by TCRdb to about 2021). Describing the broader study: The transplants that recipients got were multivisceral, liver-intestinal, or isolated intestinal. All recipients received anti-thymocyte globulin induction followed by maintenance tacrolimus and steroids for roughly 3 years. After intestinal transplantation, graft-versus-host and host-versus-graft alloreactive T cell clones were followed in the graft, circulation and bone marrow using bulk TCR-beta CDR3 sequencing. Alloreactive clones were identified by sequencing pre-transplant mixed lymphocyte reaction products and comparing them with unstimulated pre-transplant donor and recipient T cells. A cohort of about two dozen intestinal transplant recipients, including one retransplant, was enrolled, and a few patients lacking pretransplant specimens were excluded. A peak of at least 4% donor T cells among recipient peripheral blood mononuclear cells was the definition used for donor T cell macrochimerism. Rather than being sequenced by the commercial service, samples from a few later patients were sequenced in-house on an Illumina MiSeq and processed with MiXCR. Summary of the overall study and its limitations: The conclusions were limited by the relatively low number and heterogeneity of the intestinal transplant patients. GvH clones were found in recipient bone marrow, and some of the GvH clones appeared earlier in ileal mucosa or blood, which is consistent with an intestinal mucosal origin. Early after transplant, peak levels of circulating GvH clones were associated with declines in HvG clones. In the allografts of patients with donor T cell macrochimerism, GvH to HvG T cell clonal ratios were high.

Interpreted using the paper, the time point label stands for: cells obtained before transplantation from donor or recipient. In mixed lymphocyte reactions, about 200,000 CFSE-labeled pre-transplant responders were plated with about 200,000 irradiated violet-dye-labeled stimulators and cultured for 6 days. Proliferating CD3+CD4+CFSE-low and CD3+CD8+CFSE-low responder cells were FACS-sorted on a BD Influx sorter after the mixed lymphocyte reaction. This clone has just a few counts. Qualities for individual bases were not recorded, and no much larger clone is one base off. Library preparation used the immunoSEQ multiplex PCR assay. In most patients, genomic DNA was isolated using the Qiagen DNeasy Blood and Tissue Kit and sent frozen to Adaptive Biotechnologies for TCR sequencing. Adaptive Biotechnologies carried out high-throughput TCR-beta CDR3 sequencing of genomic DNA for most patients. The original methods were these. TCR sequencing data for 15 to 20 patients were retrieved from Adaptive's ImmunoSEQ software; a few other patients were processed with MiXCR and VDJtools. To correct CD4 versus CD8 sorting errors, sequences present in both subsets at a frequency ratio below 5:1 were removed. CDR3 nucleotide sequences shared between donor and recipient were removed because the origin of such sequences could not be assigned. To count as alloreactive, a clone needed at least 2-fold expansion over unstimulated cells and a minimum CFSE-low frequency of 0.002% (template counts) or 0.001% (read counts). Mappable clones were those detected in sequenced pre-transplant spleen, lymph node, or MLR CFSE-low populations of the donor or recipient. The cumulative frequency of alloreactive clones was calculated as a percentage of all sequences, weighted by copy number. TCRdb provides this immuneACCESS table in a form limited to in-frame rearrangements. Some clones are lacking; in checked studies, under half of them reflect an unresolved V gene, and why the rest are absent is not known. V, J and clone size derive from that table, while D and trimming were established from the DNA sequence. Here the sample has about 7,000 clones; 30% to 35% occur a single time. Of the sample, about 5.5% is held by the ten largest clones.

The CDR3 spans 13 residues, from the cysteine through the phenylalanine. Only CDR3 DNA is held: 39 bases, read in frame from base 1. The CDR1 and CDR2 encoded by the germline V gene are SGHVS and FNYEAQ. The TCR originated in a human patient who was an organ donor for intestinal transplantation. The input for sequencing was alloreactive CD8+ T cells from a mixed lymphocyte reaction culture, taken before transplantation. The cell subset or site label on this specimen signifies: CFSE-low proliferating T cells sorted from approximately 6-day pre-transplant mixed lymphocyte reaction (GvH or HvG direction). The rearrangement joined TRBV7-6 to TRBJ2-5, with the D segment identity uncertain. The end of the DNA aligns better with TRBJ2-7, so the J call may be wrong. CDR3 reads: CASSQHESYEQYF. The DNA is TGTGCCAGCAGCCAACACGAGTCCTACGAGCAGTACTTC.